This T cell receptor (beta chain) was captured by sequencing in a study of shared clonotypes between healthy human individuals. Study-wide context: The donors, two women and three men, were aged 18 to 49. CD4 naive cells filled three plates per donor, CD4 memory three, CD8 naive two and CD8 memory one. Study outcomes and limitations: Compared with memory subsets, naive subsets generally had larger estimated richness. Having only a few donors restricted how much genetic and exposure-history diversity was captured.

As for this clone: Its antigen is undetermined.

Data came from immunoSEQ multiplex PCR; TCRdb stores just in-frame clones and leaves some out. The repertoire consists of approximately 1,500,000 clones, with roughly 95% occurring once and the leading ten covering about 1%. The sample consisted of naive CD4+ T cells sorted from blood. Subset reported: CD45RA+ positively selected. The sequence was collected from a man aged 25-45 years in good health.

The CDR3 is CASSSLSGVGANVLTF. DNA for the CDR3: TGTGCCAGCAGTTCACTGTCCGGGGTTGGGGCCAACGTCCTGACTTTC. The chain employs TRBV27 and TRBJ2-6; D is perhaps TRBD2 (5 bases). The CDR3 is 16 amino acids. Germline CDR1 is MNHEY and CDR2 is SMNVEV (reference sequence). Trimming took off 4 bases at V and 3 bases at J, with 13 bases between the two ends.